These 7 T cell receptor beta chains share one sample of origin, sequenced in a study of T cells in Graves' hyperthyroidism and ophthalmopathy. Using RNA transcripts as the source, TCR beta CDR3 regions were amplified. RT-PCR in the first round (using the HTBI primer set) targeted the TCR CDR3. TCRdb independently ran MiXCR on the multiplex PCR reads; one entry per CDR3 protein. The data contain hundreds of thousands of distinct CDR3 sequences, 13% to 15% of them singletons. Material: blood. These receptors all stem from a woman under 30 with Graves' hyperthyroidism.

The sample holds a few counts of this clonotype. The chain employs TRBV27 and TRBJ1-1; the D is unclear. V dropped 1 base and J dropped 1 base, with 16 bases sitting between them. CDR1 is MNHEY, CDR2 SMNVEV, per germline (reference sequence). CDR3 length: 17 amino acids. CDR3: CASSLWIPLDPNTEAFF. The CDR3 coding sequence is TGTGCCAGCAGTTTATGGATCCCCTTAGACCCGAACACTGAAGCTTTCTTT.

This chain joins TRBV29-1 and TRBJ1-2, with 7 bases that match TRBD1. Germline values: CDR1 SQVTM, CDR2 ANQGSEA. With V trimmed by 3 bases and J by 3 bases, 7 bases remained unmatched. The CDR3 runs 14 residues. Here the CDR3 reads CSVDRVQGDYGYTF. The CDR3 coding sequence is TGCAGCGTTGATCGGGTTCAGGGGGACTATGGCTACACCTTC. Together with reference TRBV29-1 and TRBJ1-2, the CDR3 gives the full variable domain: SAVISQKPSRDICQRGTSLTIQCQVDSQVTMMFWYRQQPGQSLTLIATANQGSEATYESGFVIDKFPISRPNLTFSTLTVSNMSPEDSSIYLCSVDRVQGDYGYTFGSGTRLTVV.

This clonotype was observed a handful of times. The rearrangement uses TRBV6-1 and TRBJ2-1; 10 bases line up with TRBD2. J lost 4 bases, V lost 3 bases, and 6 bases had no gene match. The CDR3 extends over 16 amino acids. Germline V lookup: CDR1 MNHNS, CDR2 SASEGT. In nucleotides, the CDR3 is TGTGCCAGCAGTGACGTACTAGCGGGACTTTACAATGAGCAGTTCTTC. Translation gives CASSDVLAGLYNEQFF.

The table lists this clonotype with many counts. V and J are TRBV7-2 and TRBJ1-3; tentatively, D is TRBD1 (6 bases). Germline loops: CDR1 SGHTA, CDR2 FQGNSA. CDR3 size: 17 residues. Deletions cut 0 bases from V and 2 bases from J, with 14 bases between. The DNA for the CDR3 is TGTGCCAGCAGCTTAGCGTTGGGGGCTAGCGCTGGAAACACCATATATTTT. Translation: CASSLALGASAGNTIYF.

The chain carries TRBV6-5 and TRBJ1-5, with D maybe TRBD1 (5 bases). The germline V and J ends were trimmed by 0 bases and 5 bases, with 8 bases remaining between them. This CDR3 spans 14 amino acids. Germline CDR1 and CDR2: MNHEY and SVGAGI. This chain's CDR3 is CASSYSGADQPQHF. CDR3 DNA sequence: TGTGCCAGCAGTTACTCCGGGGCGGATCAGCCCCAGCATTTT.

The V and J genes are TRBV20-1 and TRBJ2-1; 12 nucleotides match TRBD2. Germline assignment: CDR1 DFQATT and CDR2 SNEGSKA (reference sequence). CDR3 size: 16 residues. J was trimmed by 1 base and V by 5 bases; bases with no gene match: 6. The CDR3 nucleotides are TGCAGTGCTCTCGGGACTAGCGGGCCTTCCTACAATGAGCAGTTCTTC. The encoded protein is CSALGTSGPSYNEQFF.

The rearrangement links TRBV4-1 to TRBJ2-7, with TRBD2 identical over 8 bases. There are 15 residues in the CDR3. The germline V gene encodes CDR1 MGHRA and CDR2 YSYEKL. Trimming removed 1 base from V and 6 bases from J; junction bases left unmatched: 8. CDR3 in amino acids: CASSQVLAGSVEQYF. The CDR3 DNA is TGCGCCAGCAGCCAAGTTCTAGCGGGTTCGGTCGAGCAGTACTTC.